These 27 T cell receptor beta chains share one sample of origin, sequenced in a study of CD8+ T cells in alopecia areata. Extracted RNA was reverse transcribed into cDNA, the sequencing template. Using immunoSEQ multiplex PCR, the repertoire was profiled, and TCRdb retains in-frame clones only, with some absent. Here the sample spans roughly 140,000 clones, 62% being singletons. Sequenced sample: CD8+ T cells sorted from blood. The receptors derive from a human donor in good health.

There are a few counts of this clone. Other DNA sequences within the sample encode an identical CDR3. CDR3 region: CSVVSGDSYEQYF. The CDR3 nucleotides read TGCAGCGTTGTTAGCGGGGACTCCTACGAGCAGTACTTC. V is TRBV29-1 and J is TRBJ2-7; 8 positions agree with TRBD2. The CDR3 covers 13 residues. From germline, CDR1 is SQVTM and CDR2 ANQGSEA. The trim removed 4 bases at V and 0 bases at J, leaving 2 bases unmatched.

The V call is TRBV9, the J call TRBJ1-2, with 8 positions matching TRBD1. The CDR3 is 16 residues long. The ends lost 0 bases at V and 2 bases at J; junction bases unmatched: 6. Germline V gene lookup returns CDR1 SGDLS and CDR2 YYNGEE. The CDR3 spells CASSVESRDRNYGYTF. Here the CDR3 DNA reads TGTGCCAGCAGCGTAGAGTCCCGGGACAGGAACTATGGCTACACCTTC.

The rearrangement uses TRBV4-1 and TRBJ1-1; D gene ambiguous. Germline loops: CDR1 MGHRA, CDR2 YSYEKL. This CDR3 contains 13 residues. Trimming shortened V by 1 base and J by 3 bases, and 6 bases separated the two germline ends. CDR3 nucleotide sequence: TGCGCCAGCAGCCAAGGTGTGTACACTGAAGCTTTCTTT. It translates to CASSQGVYTEAFF.

This sequence joins TRBV2 and TRBJ2-3; 9 nucleotides agree with TRBD1. The CDR3 covers 14 residues. V shed 5 bases and J 4 bases; nucleotides not matched to a gene: 4. The germline CDR1 and CDR2 sequences are SNHLY and FYNNEI. CDR3 coding DNA: TGTGCCAGCAGTCTTGGGACAGGGTCAGATACGCAGTATTTT. It is translated as CASSLGTGSDTQYF.

This clone was detected once. The rearrangement joins TRBV28 to TRBJ1-1, with D hard to call. Trimming left V 5 bases short and J 6 bases short, with 13 bases between. Germline CDR1 MDHEN, CDR2 SYDVKM. CDR3 length equals 13 residues. CDR3 sequence (DNA): TGTGCCAGCAGTCCCTCCGGGAGAGCTGAAGCTTTCTTT. As protein: CASSPSGRAEAFF.

The CDR3 coding sequence is TGTGCCAGCAGTTCCCGGACTAGCGGGAGCTCCTACAATGAGCAGTTCTTC. Translation: CASSSRTSGSSYNEQFF. The chain has TRBV27 and TRBJ2-1, with 13 bases identical to TRBD2. J lost 0 bases, V lost 4 bases, and 3 bases had no gene match. The CDR3 extends over 17 amino acids. Germline V gene data show CDR1 as MNHEY and CDR2 as SMNVEV (reference sequence).

This sequence joins TRBV9 and TRBJ2-1; 9 bases agree with TRBD2. Germline trimming cut 6 bases from V and 2 bases from J; bases unmatched to any gene: 9. CDR1 is SGDLS and CDR2 is YYNGEE in the germline V gene. The CDR3 covers 16 residues. This chain's CDR3 is CASTRGAGGAYNEQFF. CDR3 nucleotides: TGTGCCAGCACCAGGGGTGCGGGAGGGGCCTACAATGAGCAGTTCTTC.

The chain uses TRBV5-6 and TRBJ2-7, with D possibly TRBD1 on 6 matching bases. This CDR3 spans 14 amino acids. V was shortened by 0 bases and J by 2 bases, with 9 bases between the two germline ends. CDR1 is SGHDT and CDR2 is YYEEEE in the germline V gene. CDR3 sequence reads: CASSLEQGPYEQYF. The CDR3 coding sequence is TGTGCCAGCAGCTTGGAACAGGGTCCCTACGAGCAGTACTTC.

In the case of this clone: The sample has other DNA sequences that encode this CDR3 too. The genes are TRBV25-1 and TRBJ2-7; D remains unclear. V was trimmed by 4 bases and J by 3 bases, leaving 7 bases between them. Germline CDR1 reads MGHDK; CDR2 reads SYGVNS. There are 12 residues in the CDR3. The CDR3 DNA is TGTGCCAGCAGTGCTGGCAGCTACGAGCAGTACTTC. Translating gives CASSAGSYEQYF.

The chain recombines TRBV6-5 with TRBJ1-4, with D perhaps TRBD1 (5 bases). The V gene lost 5 bases and the J gene lost 3 bases, with 13 bases spanning the gap. CDR1 and CDR2 (germline): MNHEY, SVGAGI. This CDR3 spans 15 amino acids. The CDR3 bases are TGTGCCAGCAGTCAGCAGGGAGTGGCTAATGAAAAACTGTTTTTT. Its protein product is CASSQQGVANEKLFF.

The chain employs TRBV9 and TRBJ2-3, with a weak D call TRBD2 (5 bases). Between the trimmed V and J ends, which lost 0 bases and 1 base, there was a span of 9 bases. The germline V gene has CDR1 SGDLS and CDR2 YYNGEE. The CDR3 totals 15 residues. The CDR3 region is CASSVDGDGTDTQYF. The CDR3, as DNA: TGTGCCAGCAGCGTAGACGGGGATGGCACAGATACGCAGTATTTT.

This chain connects TRBV10-2 to TRBJ2-3; TRBD1 matches 7 bases. J lost 0 bases, V lost 6 bases, and 6 bases had no gene match. CDR1 is WSHSY and CDR2 is SAAADI in the germline V gene. This CDR3 contains 15 residues. This chain's CDR3 is CASRHRDRSTDTQYF. CDR3 DNA: TGCGCCAGCAGACACCGGGACAGAAGCACAGATACGCAGTATTTT.

The chain couples TRBV5-4 to TRBJ2-1; 9 bases map to TRBD1. Losses at the gene ends were 5 bases for V and 4 bases for J; bases not matched to a gene: 7. This CDR3 region has 15 residues. Germline CDR1 SGHNT, CDR2 YYREEE (reference sequence). CDR3 region: CASSTGTGFYNEQFF. Here the CDR3 DNA reads TGTGCCAGCAGTACCGGGACAGGGTTTTACAATGAGCAGTTCTTC.

This chain uses TRBV27 with TRBJ2-7; the match to TRBD1 covers 9 bases. The CDR3 is 19 residues long. CDR1 is MNHEY and CDR2 is SMNVEV in the germline V gene (reference sequence). The ends lost 8 bases at V and 5 bases at J; junction bases unmatched: 25. CDR3 loop: CASSWTGTGKYGTTDEQYF. DNA of the CDR3: TGTGCCAGCTCCTGGACCGGGACAGGGAAGTACGGGACCACCGACGAGCAGTACTTC.

The chain has TRBV27 and TRBJ2-7, with D tentatively TRBD2 (5 bases). CDR3 size: 13 residues. Germline-derived CDR1 and CDR2 are MNHEY and SMNVEV (reference sequence). Trimming took off 2 bases at V and 7 bases at J, with 12 bases between the two ends. The CDR3 DNA sequence: TGTGCCAGCAGTTTAACCAGAACGGGAGAGCAGTACTTC. Encoded protein: CASSLTRTGEQYF.

This clone showed up just once. Additional DNA sequences in this sample encode the identical CDR3. The gene calls are TRBV29-1 and TRBJ2-7, with TRBD2 matching over 10 bases. This CDR3 contains 13 residues. V shed 4 bases and J 2 bases; nucleotides not matched to a gene: 2. Germline V CDR1 and CDR2: SQVTM, ANQGSEA. The DNA for the CDR3 is TGCAGCGTTGTAACTAGCGGGACCTACGAGCAGTACTTC. Amino acid sequence: CSVVTSGTYEQYF.

The chain uses TRBV5-6 and TRBJ1-5; D possibly corresponds to TRBD1 (6 bases). The V end lost 3 bases, the J end lost 6 bases, and 19 bases lay between the germline ends. The CDR3 length is 16 residues. CDR1 is SGHDT and CDR2 is YYEEEE in the germline V gene. CDR3 DNA: TGTGCCAGCAGCTCCTGGCGACAGGAGCACGCTCAGCCCCAGCATTTT. Protein product: CASSSWRQEHAQPQHF.

This clone was seen only once. V and J are TRBV5-4 and TRBJ2-2; D gene ambiguous. The CDR3 loop spans 14 amino acids. The V end lost 0 bases, the J end lost 4 bases, and 7 bases lay between the germline ends. CDR1 and CDR2 (germline): SGHNT, YYREEE (reference sequence). The CDR3 DNA sequence: TGTGCCAGCAGCTTGGGAGGTACCACCGGGGAGCTGTTTTTT. This translates into CASSLGGTTGELFF.

This clone came up a few times. The chain joins TRBV29-1 to TRBJ2-7; TRBD2 matches at 8 bases. CDR3 length: 14 residues. Germline V lookup: CDR1 SQVTM, CDR2 ANQGSEA. The ends lost 4 bases at V and 3 bases at J; junction bases unmatched: 8. The CDR3: CSVVGLAKNYEQYF. The DNA of the CDR3 is TGCAGCGTTGTAGGACTAGCCAAGAACTACGAGCAGTACTTC.

The chain is built from TRBV7-6 and TRBJ2-3; 13 positions match TRBD2. V gave up 4 bases and J gave up 2 bases; unmatched junction bases: 6. Germline V CDR1 and CDR2: SGHVS, FNYEAQ. The CDR3 runs 17 residues. CDR3 protein: CASSSPGLAGDTDTQYF. The CDR3 DNA follows: TGTGCCAGCAGCTCCCCAGGACTAGCGGGAGACACAGATACGCAGTATTTT.

The chain carries TRBV4-1 and TRBJ2-7; D is unclear. The ends were cut back, 1 base at V and 3 bases at J, with 7 bases in the middle. Germline values: CDR1 MGHRA, CDR2 YSYEKL. The CDR3 extends over 13 amino acids. In DNA, the CDR3 is TGCGCCAGCAGCCAAGGGTCCCTCTACGAGCAGTACTTC. This codes for CASSQGSLYEQYF.

V gene TRBV5-1 combines with J gene TRBJ2-2; 7 bases are a match to TRBD1. CDR1 and CDR2 from the germline V gene are SGHRS and YFSETQ. V lost 2 bases, J lost 1 base, and 8 bases stayed unmatched. The CDR3 runs to 17 residues. For the CDR3, the DNA is TGCGCCAGCAGCTTATCGGCTTGGACAGGGAACACCGGGGAGCTGTTTTTT. This codes for CASSLSAWTGNTGELFF.

This clone was found a few times. This rearrangement joins TRBV29-1 to TRBJ2-1; the match to TRBD2 covers 7 bases. The CDR3 runs to 15 residues. Trimming at V came to 4 bases and at J to 0 bases, leaving 6 bases not matched to a gene. From germline, CDR1 is SQVTM and CDR2 ANQGSEA. The CDR3 nucleotides read TGCAGCGTTGTTCGCCGCGGGAGCTCCTACAATGAGCAGTTCTTC. It is translated as CSVVRRGSSYNEQFF.

This chain links TRBV29-1 with TRBJ2-2; the D gene is possibly TRBD1 (6 bases). This CDR3 region has 14 residues. V was pared by 6 bases and J by 6 bases, with 17 bases between. CDR1 SQVTM and CDR2 ANQGSEA come from the germline V gene. The CDR3 region is CSVGSQGDPGELFF. The CDR3, as DNA: TGCAGCGTCGGCTCACAGGGCGATCCCGGGGAGCTGTTTTTT.

This chain links TRBV7-3 with TRBJ2-3, with a possible D match to TRBD2 (6 bases). The CDR3 runs to 15 residues. Trimming took 4 bases from V and 0 from J, leaving 11 bases between them. Germline assignment: CDR1 SGHTA and CDR2 FQGTGA. The CDR3 region is CASSSSVSSTDTQYF. CDR3 DNA sequence: TGTGCCAGCAGCTCTAGCGTTTCTAGCACAGATACGCAGTATTTT.

This clone has just a few counts. The CDR3 DNA reads as TGTGCCAGCAATCGAAACACCGGGGAGCTGTTTTTT. This gives the protein CASNRNTGELFF. The V gene is TRBV28, the J gene TRBJ2-2, with D unclear. The CDR3 length is 12 residues. Germline-derived CDR1 and CDR2 are MDHEN and SYDVKM. The V and J ends lost 7 bases and 2 bases respectively, with 5 bases between them. The variable domain in full, completed from reference TRBV28 and TRBJ2-2, reads DVKVTQSSRYLVKRTGEKVFLECVQDMDHENMFWYRQDPGLGLRLIYFSYDVKMKEKGDIPEGYSVSREKKERFSLILESASTNQTSMYLCASNRNTGELFFGEGSRLTVL.

This chain uses TRBV7-8 with TRBJ2-5; TRBD1 or TRBD2 may be the D gene (5 bases each). Germline lookup yields CDR1 SGHVS and CDR2 FQNEAQ. The CDR3 is 15 amino acids. The V end lost 5 bases, the J end lost 5 bases, and 18 bases lay between the germline ends. Written as DNA, the CDR3 is TGTGCCAGCAGCCCCGGGACCAGGGAAAGGGAGACCCAGTACTTC. Amino acids: CASSPGTRERETQYF.